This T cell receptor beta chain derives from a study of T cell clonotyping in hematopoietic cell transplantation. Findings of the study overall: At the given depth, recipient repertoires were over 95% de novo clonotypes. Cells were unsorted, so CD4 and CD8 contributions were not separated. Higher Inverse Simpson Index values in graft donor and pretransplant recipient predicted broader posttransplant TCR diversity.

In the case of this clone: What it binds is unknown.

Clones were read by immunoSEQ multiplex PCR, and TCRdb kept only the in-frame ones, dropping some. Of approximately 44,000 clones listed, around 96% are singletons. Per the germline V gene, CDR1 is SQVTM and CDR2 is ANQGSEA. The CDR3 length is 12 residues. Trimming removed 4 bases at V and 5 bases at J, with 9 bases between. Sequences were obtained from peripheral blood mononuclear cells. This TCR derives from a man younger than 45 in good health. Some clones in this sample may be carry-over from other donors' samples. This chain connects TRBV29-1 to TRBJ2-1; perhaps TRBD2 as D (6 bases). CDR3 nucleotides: TGCAGCGTTGTCTGGGGGGACAATGAGCAGTTCTTC. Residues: CSVVWGDNEQFF.